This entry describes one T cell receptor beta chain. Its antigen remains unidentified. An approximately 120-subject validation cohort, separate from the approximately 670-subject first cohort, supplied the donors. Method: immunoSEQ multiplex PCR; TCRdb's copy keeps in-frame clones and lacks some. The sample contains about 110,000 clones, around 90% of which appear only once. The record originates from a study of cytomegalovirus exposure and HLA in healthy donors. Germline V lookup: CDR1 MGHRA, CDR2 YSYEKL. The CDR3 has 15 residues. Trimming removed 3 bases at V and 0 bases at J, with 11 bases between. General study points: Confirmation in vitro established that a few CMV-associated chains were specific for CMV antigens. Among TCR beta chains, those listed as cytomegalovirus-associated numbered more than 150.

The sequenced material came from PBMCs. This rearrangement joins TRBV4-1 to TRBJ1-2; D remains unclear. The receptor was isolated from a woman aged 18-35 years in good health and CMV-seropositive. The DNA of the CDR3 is TGCGCCAGCAGCCACCCTACGGTCTCTAACTATGGCTACACCTTC. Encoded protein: CASSHPTVSNYGYTF.